A selection of T cell receptor beta chains follows, all from one sample in a study of cytomegalovirus exposure and HLA in healthy donors. The protocol was immunoSEQ multiplex PCR, while the TCRdb copy is restricted to in-frame clones and leaves out a portion. This sample has approximately 180,000 clones; roughly 81% occur once, and the top ten carry under 5%. Source material: PBMCs. These TCRs come from a girl aged 10 to 17 in good health and CMV-seropositive. Each CDR3 is given with its conserved first and last residue. A D gene is named only where the DNA matches it firmly. A row's size may be missing; if present it is once, few, many or a size class.

TRBJ2-3	.	TRBD1	TRBV5-8	CASSIRGLGDTQYF	TGTGCCAGCAGCATCAGGGGGCTCGGAGATACGCAGTATTTT
TRBJ1-2	.	.	TRBV5-1	CASSLGRGSGYTF	TGCGCCAGCAGCTTGGGGCGCGGGAGTGGCTACACCTTC
TRBJ1-2	.	TRBD1	TRBV14	CASSQVGTGNLYYGYTF	TGTGCCAGCAGCCAAGTGGGGACAGGCAACCTCTACTATGGCTACACCTTC
TRBJ1-1	.	TRBD1	TRBV5-8	CASSYSKTGRFEAFF	TGTGCCAGCAGCTACTCGAAGACAGGGAGATTTGAAGCTTTCTTT
TRBJ2-2	.	.	TRBV6-5	CASSPTGENTGELFF	TGTGCCAGCAGCCCCACGGGGGAGAACACCGGGGAGCTGTTTTTT
TRBJ2-1	.	TRBD1	TRBV6-1	CASSGGQGARGEQFF	TGTGCCAGCAGTGGGGGACAGGGGGCGAGGGGTGAGCAGTTCTTC
TRBJ2-3	.	TRBD1	TRBV5-1	CASSRTGFGTDTQYF	TGCGCCAGCAGCCGGACAGGGTTTGGCACAGATACGCAGTATTTT
TRBJ2-1	.	TRBD2	TRBV29-1	CSVEGTSGVNEQFF	TGCAGCGTTGAGGGGACTAGTGGAGTCAATGAGCAGTTCTTC
TRBJ2-2	.	TRBD1	TRBV7-8	CASSTPGQGPGELFF	TGTGCCAGCAGCACGCCGGGACAGGGCCCCGGGGAGCTGTTTTTT
TRBJ1-1	.	TRBD1	TRBV5-1	CASSFWQGVSSPEAFF	TGCGCCAGCAGCTTTTGGCAGGGGGTTTCCTCCCCTGAAGCTTTCTTT
TRBJ2-3	.	TRBD2	TRBV6-4	CASSFGGGEGTDTQYF	TGTGCCAGCAGCTTCGGGGGGGGAGAGGGCACAGATACGCAGTATTTT
TRBJ1-2	.	TRBD1	TRBV9	CASSAGQGLYGYTF	TGTGCCAGCAGCGCGGGACAGGGGTTATATGGCTACACCTTC
TRBJ1-1	.	.	TRBV7-9	CSSSLGVGRGMNTEAFF	TGTTCCAGCAGCTTAGGTGTAGGTAGGGGGATGAACACTGAAGCTTTCTTT
TRBJ2-1	.	.	TRBV2	CASTAEYNEQFF	TGTGCCAGCACCGCCGAGTACAATGAGCAGTTCTTC
TRBJ2-3	once	TRBD1	TRBV27	CASWTGTGVGTDTQYF	TGTGCCAGTTGGACCGGGACAGGGGTTGGAACAGATACGCAGTATTTT
TRBJ1-1	.	.	TRBV27	CASSPGQRQNGAFF	TGTGCCAGCAGTCCAGGGCAAAGGCAGAATGGAGCTTTCTTT
TRBJ1-1	many	.	TRBV5-4	CASSLGGNTEAFF	TGTGCCAGCAGCCTAGGGGGGAACACTGAAGCTTTCTTT
TRBJ1-5	.	.	TRBV9	CASSPAGYSNQPQHF	TGTGCCAGCAGCCCCGCGGGCTATAGCAATCAGCCCCAGCATTTT
TRBJ1-1	.	TRBD1	TRBV29-1	CSVEGGPDRANTEAFF	TGCAGCGTTGAAGGTGGGCCGGACAGGGCGAACACTGAAGCTTTCTTT
TRBJ1-5	.	.	TRBV5-6	CASSLENPGSNQPQHF	TGTGCCAGCAGCTTGGAAAATCCGGGAAGCAACCAGCCCCAGCATTTT
TRBJ1-4	.	.	TRBV5-1	CASSLFQGQGEKLFF	TGCGCCAGCAGCTTGTTTCAGGGGCAGGGTGAAAAACTGTTTTTT
TRBJ2-1	few	TRBD2	TRBV6-1	CASSLAGEGYNEQFF	TGTGCCAGCAGTTTAGCGGGGGAGGGATACAATGAGCAGTTCTTC
TRBJ1-5	.	.	TRBV25-1	CASSAGGHQPQHF	TGTGCCAGCAGTGCTGGGGGCCATCAGCCCCAGCATTTT
TRBJ1-2	.	TRBD1	TRBV11-2	CASSSVGQGPTNYGYTF	TGTGCCAGCAGCTCGGTCGGACAGGGGCCCACTAACTATGGCTACACCTTC
TRBJ2-7	.	.	TRBV7-2	CASSLEGGYARSEQYF	TGTGCCAGCAGCTTAGAGGGGGGGTACGCCCGTTCGGAGCAGTACTTC
TRBJ1-1	.	.	TRBV6-1	CASSEDWRTEAFF	TGTGCCAGCAGTGAAGATTGGAGGACTGAAGCTTTCTTT
TRBJ2-1	.	.	TRBV9	CASSGGLGRNEQFF	TGTGCCAGCAGCGGAGGACTTGGACGCAATGAGCAGTTCTTC